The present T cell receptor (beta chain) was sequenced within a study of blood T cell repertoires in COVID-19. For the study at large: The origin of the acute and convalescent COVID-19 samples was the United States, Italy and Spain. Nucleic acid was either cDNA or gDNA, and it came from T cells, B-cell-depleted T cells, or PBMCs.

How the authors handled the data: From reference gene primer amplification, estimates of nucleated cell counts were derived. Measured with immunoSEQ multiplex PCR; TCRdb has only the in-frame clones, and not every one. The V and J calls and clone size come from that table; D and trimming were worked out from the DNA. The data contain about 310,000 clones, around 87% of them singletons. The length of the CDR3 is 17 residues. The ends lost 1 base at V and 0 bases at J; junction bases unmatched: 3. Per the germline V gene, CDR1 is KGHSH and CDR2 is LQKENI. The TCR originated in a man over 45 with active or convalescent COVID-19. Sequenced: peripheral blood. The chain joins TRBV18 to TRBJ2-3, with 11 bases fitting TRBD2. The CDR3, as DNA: TGTGCCAGCTCACCACGTAGACTAGCGGGAAGCACAGATACGCAGTATTTT. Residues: CASSPRRLAGSTDTQYF.